Included here is one T cell receptor beta chain sequence, with context. This sample was included in a study of cytomegalovirus exposure and HLA in healthy donors. The PCR made use of 60 Vbeta and 13 Jbeta primers. The method was immunoSEQ multiplex PCR; TCRdb's version includes in-frame clones alone and lacks a portion of them. Seen here are more than 95,000 clones, nearly 80% observed once, and the top ten hold roughly 5%. The CDR3 is 13 residues long. Between the trimmed V and J ends, which lost 6 bases and 0 bases, there was a span of 9 bases. The germline V gene encodes CDR1 SGHRS and CDR2 YFSETQ.

The sequenced sample consisted of PBMCs. The V and J genes are TRBV5-1 and TRBJ1-1, with D tentatively TRBD1 (5 bases). This clonotype originated in a man aged 55 to 69 in good health and CMV-seropositive. The CDR3 reads CASKGQLNTEAFF. The CDR3 bases are TGCGCCAGCAAGGGGCAGTTGAACACTGAAGCTTTCTTT.